The 7 T cell receptor beta chains below come from one sample, sequenced in a study of blood T cell repertoires in COVID-19. Generated by immunoSEQ multiplex PCR, the TCRdb table keeps only in-frame clones and is missing some. In the table there are 90,000 to 130,000 clones, just over 75% of which are singletons. Sample: peripheral blood. These receptors all stem from a woman at least 80 years old with acute or convalescent COVID-19.

This clone has just a few counts. This chain's CDR3 is CASSVSLADYEQYF. In DNA form, the CDR3 reads TGTGCCAGCAGCGTTAGTCTAGCGGACTACGAGCAGTACTTC. This chain connects TRBV9 to TRBJ2-7; TRBD2 matches 7 bases. Trimming cost V 2 bases and J 3 bases; bases outside gene matches: 5. Germline assignment: CDR1 SGDLS and CDR2 YYNGEE. The CDR3 is made up of 14 amino acids.

This clone was counted between two and nine times. CDR3 in DNA: TGTGCCAGCAGCCAAGATGGCGGGAGGACTAGCACAGATACGCAGTATTTT. Translating it yields CASSQDGGRTSTDTQYF. The chain couples TRBV4-2 to TRBJ2-3; 8 bases line up with TRBD2. The CDR3 has 17 amino acids. Unmatched junction bases numbered 5, after V lost 0 bases and J lost 0 bases. Looked up from germline, CDR1 is LGHNA and CDR2 is YNFKEQ.

The chain couples TRBV5-1 to TRBJ2-3, with 10 bases lining up with TRBD2. This CDR3 spans 15 amino acids. Germline V gene sequence: CDR1 SGHRS, CDR2 YFSETQ. The J segment lost 6 bases and the V segment lost 5 bases, leaving 9 bases of the junction unmatched. The CDR3 bases are TGCGCCAGCAGGCGAGCGGGGGGGCCCCAGGATACGCAGTATTTT. It yields the protein CASRRAGGPQDTQYF.

To note about this clone: Mismatch with germline at one junction end may stem from a read error. V usage is TRBV5-6 and J usage is TRBJ1-1, with D possibly TRBD1 on 5 matching bases. The CDR3 consists of 14 residues. The germline V gene encodes CDR1 SGHDT and CDR2 YYEEEE. The CDR3 region is CASSFFRLGAGGVF. Written as DNA, the CDR3 is TGTGCCAGCAGCTTCTTCCGCCTGGGCGCCGGGGGAGTCTTT.

In its sample, this clone was seen a few times. The rearrangement joins TRBV1 to TRBJ2-2; TRBD2, the table's D call, was not compared with the DNA. TRBV1 is labeled a pseudogene. This CDR3 is built from 19 residues. The DNA of the CDR3 is TGCACCAGCAGCCAAGAGCCCCCCTTAGCGGGGGCGAACACCGGGGAGCTGTTTTTT. Amino acids: CTSSQEPPLAGANTGELFF.

This clone was counted a single time. J is TRBJ2-2 and V is TRBV6-5; 7 positions agree with TRBD2. The CDR3 runs 13 residues. The germline V gene has CDR1 MNHEY and CDR2 SVGAGI. V lost 6 bases to trimming and J lost 4 bases; unmatched junction nucleotides: 2. The CDR3 DNA is TGTGCCAGCAGACTAGCGTCCACCGGGGAGCTGTTTTTT. This gives the protein CASRLASTGELFF.

The chain has TRBV30 and TRBJ1-6; maybe TRBD1 (6 bases). The germline V and J ends were trimmed by 3 bases and 10 bases, with 19 bases remaining between them. Germline assignment: CDR1 GTSNPN and CDR2 SVGIG (reference sequence). This CDR3 is built from 15 residues. The DNA for the CDR3 is TGTGCCTGGAGCCCACTACGGGCAGGGGAATCACCCCTCCACTTT. Residues: CAWSPLRAGESPLHF.